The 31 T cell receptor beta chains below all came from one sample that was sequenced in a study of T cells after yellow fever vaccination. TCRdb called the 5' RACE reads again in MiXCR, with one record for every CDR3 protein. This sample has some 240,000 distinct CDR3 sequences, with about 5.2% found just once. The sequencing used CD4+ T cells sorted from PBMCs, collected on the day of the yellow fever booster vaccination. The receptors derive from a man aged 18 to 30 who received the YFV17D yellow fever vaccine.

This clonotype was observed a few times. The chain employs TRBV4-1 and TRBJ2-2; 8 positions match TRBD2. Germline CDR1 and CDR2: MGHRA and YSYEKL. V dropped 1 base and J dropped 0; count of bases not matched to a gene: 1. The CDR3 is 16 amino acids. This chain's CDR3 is CASSQAGGTNTGELFF. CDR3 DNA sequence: TGCGCCAGCAGCCAAGCGGGGGGGACGAACACCGGGGAGCTGTTTTTT.

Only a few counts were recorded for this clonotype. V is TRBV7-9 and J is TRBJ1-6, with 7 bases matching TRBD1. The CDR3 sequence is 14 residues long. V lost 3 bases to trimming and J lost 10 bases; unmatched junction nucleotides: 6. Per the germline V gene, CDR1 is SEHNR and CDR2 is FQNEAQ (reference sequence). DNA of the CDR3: TGTGCCAGCAGCTTTGCAGGGGGACTCTCACCCCTCCACTTT. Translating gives CASSFAGGLSPLHF. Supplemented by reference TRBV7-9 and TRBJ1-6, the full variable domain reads DTGVSQNPRHKITKRGQNVTFRCDPISEHNRLYWYRQTLGQGPEFLTYFQNEAQLEKSRLLSDRFSAERPKGSFSTLEIQRTEQGDSAMYLCASSFAGGLSPLHFGNGTRLTVT.

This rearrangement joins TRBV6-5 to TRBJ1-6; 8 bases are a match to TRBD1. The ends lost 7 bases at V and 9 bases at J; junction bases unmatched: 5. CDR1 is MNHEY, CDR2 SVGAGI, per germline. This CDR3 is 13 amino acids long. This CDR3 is CASNDRGGSPLHF. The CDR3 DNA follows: TGTGCCAGCAATGACAGGGGTGGTTCACCCCTCCACTTT.

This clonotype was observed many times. Here the CDR3 reads CASSLVVLSGELFF. CDR3 DNA sequence: TGTGCCAGCAGCTTGGTAGTCCTTTCTGGGGAGCTGTTTTTT. The chain joins TRBV5-5 to TRBJ2-2; D ambiguous. Germline lookup yields CDR1 SGHKS and CDR2 YYEKEE (reference sequence). This CDR3 region has 14 residues. The ends were cut back, 0 bases at V and 8 bases at J, with 11 bases in the middle.

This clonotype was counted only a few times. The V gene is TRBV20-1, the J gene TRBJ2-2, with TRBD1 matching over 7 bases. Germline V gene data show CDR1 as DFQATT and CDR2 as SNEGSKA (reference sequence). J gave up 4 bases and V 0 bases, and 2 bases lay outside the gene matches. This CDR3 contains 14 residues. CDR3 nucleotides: TGCAGTGCTAGAGAAGAGGGGGCCACCGGGGAGCTGTTTTTT. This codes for CSAREEGATGELFF.

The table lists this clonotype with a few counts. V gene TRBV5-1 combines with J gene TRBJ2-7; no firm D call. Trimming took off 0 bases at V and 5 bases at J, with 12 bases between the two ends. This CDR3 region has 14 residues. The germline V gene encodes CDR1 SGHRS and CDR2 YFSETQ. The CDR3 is CASSLGGGADEQYF. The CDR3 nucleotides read TGCGCCAGCAGCTTGGGAGGTGGCGCCGACGAGCAGTACTTC.

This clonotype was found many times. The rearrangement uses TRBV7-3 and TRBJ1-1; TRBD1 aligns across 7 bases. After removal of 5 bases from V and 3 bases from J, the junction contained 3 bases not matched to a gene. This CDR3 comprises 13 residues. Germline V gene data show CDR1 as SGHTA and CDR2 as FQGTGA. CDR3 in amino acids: CASSIQGDTEAFF. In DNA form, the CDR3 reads TGTGCCAGCAGCATCCAGGGGGACACTGAAGCTTTCTTT.

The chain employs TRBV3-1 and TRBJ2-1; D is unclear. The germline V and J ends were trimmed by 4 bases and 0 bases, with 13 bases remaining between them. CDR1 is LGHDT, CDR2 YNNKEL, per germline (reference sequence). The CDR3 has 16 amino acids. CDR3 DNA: TGTGCCAGCAGCCCCACCAGAACGGGCTCCTACAATGAGCAGTTCTTC. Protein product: CASSPTRTGSYNEQFF.

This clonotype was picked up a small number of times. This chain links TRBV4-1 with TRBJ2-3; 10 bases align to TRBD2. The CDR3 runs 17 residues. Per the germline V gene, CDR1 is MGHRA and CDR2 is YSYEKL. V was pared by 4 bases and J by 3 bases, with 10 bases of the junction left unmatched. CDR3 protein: CASSRFLAGVFTDTQYF. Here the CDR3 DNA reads TGCGCCAGCAGCCGCTTTCTAGCGGGGGTCTTTACAGATACGCAGTATTTT.

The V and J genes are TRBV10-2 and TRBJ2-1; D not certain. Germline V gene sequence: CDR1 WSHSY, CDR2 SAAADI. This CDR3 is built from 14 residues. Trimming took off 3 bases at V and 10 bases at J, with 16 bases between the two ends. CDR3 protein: CASSEVSFFQEQFF. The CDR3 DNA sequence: TGCGCCAGCAGTGAAGTCTCGTTCTTTCAGGAGCAGTTCTTC.

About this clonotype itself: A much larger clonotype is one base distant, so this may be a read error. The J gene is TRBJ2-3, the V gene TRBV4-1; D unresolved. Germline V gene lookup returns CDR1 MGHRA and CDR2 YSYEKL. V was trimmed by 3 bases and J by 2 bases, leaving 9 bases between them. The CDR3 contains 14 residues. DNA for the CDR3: TGCGCCAGCAGCCATACCCTGGTCACAGATACGCAGTATTTT. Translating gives CASSHTLVTDTQYF.

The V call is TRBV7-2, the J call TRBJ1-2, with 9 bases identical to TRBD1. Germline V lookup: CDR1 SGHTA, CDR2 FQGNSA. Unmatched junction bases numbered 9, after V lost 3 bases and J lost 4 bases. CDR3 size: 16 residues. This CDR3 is CASSLGTGLIAYGYTF. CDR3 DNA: TGTGCCAGCAGCTTGGGGACAGGGTTGATAGCCTATGGCTACACCTTC.

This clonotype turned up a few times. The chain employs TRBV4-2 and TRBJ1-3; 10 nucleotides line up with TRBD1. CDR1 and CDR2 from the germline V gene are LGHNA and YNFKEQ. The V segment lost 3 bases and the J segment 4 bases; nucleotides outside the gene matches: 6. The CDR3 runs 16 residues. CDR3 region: CASSQEGQGSGNTIYF. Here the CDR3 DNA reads TGTGCCAGCAGCCAGGAGGGACAGGGGTCAGGAAACACCATATATTTT.

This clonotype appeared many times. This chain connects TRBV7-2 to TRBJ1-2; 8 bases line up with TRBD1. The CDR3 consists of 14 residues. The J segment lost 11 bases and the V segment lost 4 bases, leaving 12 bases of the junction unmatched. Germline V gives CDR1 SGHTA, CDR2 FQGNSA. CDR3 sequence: CASSSAPGGAGYTF. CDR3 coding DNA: TGTGCCAGCAGCTCCGCGCCAGGGGGCGCGGGATACACCTTC.

CDR3 sequence: CASSTRTSGASPQETQYF. CDR3 nucleotide sequence: TGTGCCAGCAGTACAAGGACTAGCGGGGCTAGCCCCCAAGAGACCCAGTACTTC. The chain uses TRBV6-2 or TRBV6-3 and TRBJ2-5, with 12 bases matching TRBD2. V lost 5 bases to trimming and J lost 1 base; unmatched junction nucleotides: 11. CDR3 length: 18 amino acids. Germline V gives CDR1 MNHEY, CDR2 SVGEGT.

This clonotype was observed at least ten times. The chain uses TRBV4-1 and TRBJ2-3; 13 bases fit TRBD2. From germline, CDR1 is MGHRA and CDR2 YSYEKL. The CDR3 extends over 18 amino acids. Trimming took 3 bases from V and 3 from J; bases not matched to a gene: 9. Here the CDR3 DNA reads TGCGCCAGCAGCCACCGATTCAGACTAGCGGGGGGAACAGATACGCAGTATTTT. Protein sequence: CASSHRFRLAGGTDTQYF.

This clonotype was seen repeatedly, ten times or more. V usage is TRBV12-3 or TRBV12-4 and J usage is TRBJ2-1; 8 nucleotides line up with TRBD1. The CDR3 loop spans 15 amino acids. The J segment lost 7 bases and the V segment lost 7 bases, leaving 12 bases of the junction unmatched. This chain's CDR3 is CASTRGQGRGNEQFF. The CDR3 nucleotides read TGTGCCAGCACTCGAGGACAGGGAAGGGGGAATGAGCAGTTCTTC.

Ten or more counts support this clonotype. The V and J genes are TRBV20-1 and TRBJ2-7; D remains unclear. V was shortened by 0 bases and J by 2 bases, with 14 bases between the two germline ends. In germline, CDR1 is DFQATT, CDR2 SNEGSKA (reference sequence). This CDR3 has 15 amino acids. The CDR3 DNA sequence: TGCAGTGCTAGAGATATTAGGGCCACGACCTACGAGCAGTACTTC. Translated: CSARDIRATTYEQYF.

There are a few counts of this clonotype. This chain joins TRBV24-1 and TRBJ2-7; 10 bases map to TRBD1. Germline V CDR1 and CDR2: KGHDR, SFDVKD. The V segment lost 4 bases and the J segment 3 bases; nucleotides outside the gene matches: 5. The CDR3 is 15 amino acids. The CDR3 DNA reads TGTGCCACCAGTGAAGGCGGGACAGGGGTCTACGAGCAGTACTTC. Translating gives CATSEGGTGVYEQYF.

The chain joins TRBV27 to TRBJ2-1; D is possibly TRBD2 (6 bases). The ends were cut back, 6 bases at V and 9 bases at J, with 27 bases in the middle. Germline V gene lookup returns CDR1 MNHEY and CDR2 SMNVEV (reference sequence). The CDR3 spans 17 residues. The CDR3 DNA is TGTGCCAGCAGCAAACCCCTAGCGTCGTCTAGCGCTGCTGAGCAGTTCTTC. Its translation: CASSKPLASSSAAEQFF.

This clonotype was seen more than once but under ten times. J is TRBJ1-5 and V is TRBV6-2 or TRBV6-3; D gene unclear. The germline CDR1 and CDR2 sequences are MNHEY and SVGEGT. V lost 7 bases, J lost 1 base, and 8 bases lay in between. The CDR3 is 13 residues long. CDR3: CASKTRSNQPQHF. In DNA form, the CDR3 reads TGTGCCAGCAAGACTCGGAGCAATCAGCCCCAGCATTTT.

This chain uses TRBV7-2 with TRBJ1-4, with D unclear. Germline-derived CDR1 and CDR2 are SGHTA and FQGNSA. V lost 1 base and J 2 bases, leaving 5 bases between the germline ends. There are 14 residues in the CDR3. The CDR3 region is CASSLVVTNEKLFF. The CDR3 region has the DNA TGTGCCAGCAGCTTAGTAGTGACTAATGAAAAACTGTTTTTT. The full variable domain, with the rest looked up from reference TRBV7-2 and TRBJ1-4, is GAGVSQSPSNKVTEKGKDVELRCDPISGHTALYWYRQSLGQGLEFLIYFQGNSAPDKSGLPSDRFSAERTGGSVSTLTIQRTQQEDSAVYLCASSLVVTNEKLFFGSGTQLSVL.

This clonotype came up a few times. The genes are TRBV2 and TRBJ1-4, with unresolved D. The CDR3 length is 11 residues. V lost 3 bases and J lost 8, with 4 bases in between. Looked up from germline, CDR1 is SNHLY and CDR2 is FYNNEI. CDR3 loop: CASSDEEKLFF. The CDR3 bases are TGTGCCAGCAGTGATGAGGAAAAACTGTTTTTT. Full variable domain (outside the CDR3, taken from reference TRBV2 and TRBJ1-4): EPEVTQTPSHQVTQMGQEVILRCVPISNHLYFYWYRQILGQKVEFLVSFYNNEISEKSEIFDDQFSVERPDGSNFTLKIRSTKLEDSAMYFCASSDEEKLFFGSGTQLSVL.

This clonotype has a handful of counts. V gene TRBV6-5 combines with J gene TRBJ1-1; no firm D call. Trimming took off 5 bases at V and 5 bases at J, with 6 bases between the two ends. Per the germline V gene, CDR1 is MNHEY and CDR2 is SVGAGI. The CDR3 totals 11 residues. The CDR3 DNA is TGTGCCAGCAGTAAGTGGACTGAAGCTTTCTTT. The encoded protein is CASSKWTEAFF.

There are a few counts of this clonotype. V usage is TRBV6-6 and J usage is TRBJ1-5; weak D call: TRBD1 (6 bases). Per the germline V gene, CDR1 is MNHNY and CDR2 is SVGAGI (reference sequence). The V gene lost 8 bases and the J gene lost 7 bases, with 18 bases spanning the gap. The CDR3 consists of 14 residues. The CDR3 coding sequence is TGTGCCAGCTGCCCTTATAAGGGGGACCAGCCCCAGCATTTT. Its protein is CASCPYKGDQPQHF.

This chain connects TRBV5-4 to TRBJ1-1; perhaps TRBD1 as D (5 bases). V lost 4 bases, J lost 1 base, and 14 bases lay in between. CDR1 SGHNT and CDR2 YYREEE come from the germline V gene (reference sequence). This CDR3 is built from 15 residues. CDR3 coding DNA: TGTGCCAGCAGCCCCCCACCTACAGGGAACACTGAAGCTTTCTTT. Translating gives CASSPPPTGNTEAFF.

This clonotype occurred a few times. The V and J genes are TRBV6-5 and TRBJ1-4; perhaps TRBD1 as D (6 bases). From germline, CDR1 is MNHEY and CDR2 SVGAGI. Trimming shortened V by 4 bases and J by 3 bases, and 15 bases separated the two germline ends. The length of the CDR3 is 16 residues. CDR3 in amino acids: CASSSTWAGANEKLFF. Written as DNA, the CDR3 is TGTGCCAGCAGTTCCACATGGGCAGGGGCTAATGAAAAACTGTTTTTT.

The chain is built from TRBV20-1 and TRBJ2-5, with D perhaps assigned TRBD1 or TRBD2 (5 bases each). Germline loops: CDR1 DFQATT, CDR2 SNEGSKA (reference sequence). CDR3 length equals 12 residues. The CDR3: CSLRAGGETQYF. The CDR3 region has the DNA TGCAGCCTCAGGGCAGGCGGGGAGACCCAGTACTTC.

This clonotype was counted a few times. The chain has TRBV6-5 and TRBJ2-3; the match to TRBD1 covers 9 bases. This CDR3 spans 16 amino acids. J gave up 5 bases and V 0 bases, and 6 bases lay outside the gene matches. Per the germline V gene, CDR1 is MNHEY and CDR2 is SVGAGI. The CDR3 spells CASSYSPGQGRDTQYF. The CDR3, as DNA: TGTGCCAGCAGTTACTCGCCTGGACAGGGGCGAGATACGCAGTATTTT.

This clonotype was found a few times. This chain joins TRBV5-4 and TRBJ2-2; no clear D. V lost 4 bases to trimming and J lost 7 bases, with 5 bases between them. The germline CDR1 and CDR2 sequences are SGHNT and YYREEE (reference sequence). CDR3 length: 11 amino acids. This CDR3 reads CASSKGGELFF. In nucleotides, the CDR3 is TGTGCCAGCAGCAAAGGCGGGGAGCTGTTTTTT.

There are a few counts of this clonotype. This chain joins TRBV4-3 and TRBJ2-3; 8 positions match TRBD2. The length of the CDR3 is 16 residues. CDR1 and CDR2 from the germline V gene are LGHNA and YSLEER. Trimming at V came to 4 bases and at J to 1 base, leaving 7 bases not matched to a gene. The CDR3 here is CASSLRSGARTDTQYF. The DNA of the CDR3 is TGCGCCAGCAGCCTGCGTAGCGGGGCCCGCACAGATACGCAGTATTTT.